This T cell receptor beta chain originates from a study of blood T cell repertoires in COVID-19 (dated by TCRdb to 2018 to 2021). Regarding the research as a whole: Samples covering the acute and convalescent phases of COVID-19 were provided by collaborators in the United States, Italy and Spain. The material from the prospective study consisted of cDNA or gDNA derived from T cells, B-cell-depleted T cells, or PBMCs. The dataset comprised deeply sampled blood TCRbeta repertoires from subjects exposed to, actively infected with, or recovered from COVID-19. The repertoires were released in a freely available public database intended as a resource for research on the immune response to SARS-CoV-2. Samples were obtained from the ongoing ImmuneRACE study (first 160 participants) and from 950 to 1,500 subjects provided by 6 global collaborators. Nearly every sample came with metadata listing a de-identified subject ID, COVID-19 status, age in years and sex. Where available, HLA class I and class II types were taken from metadata supplied by the sample provider and were not determined by assay-based typing. Summary of the overall study and its limitations: The quantity of clinical and demographic metadata differed by source and by participant and was supplied without curation.

This clone is a singleton in its sample. Its antigen has not been determined. Within one base of it there is no much larger clone, and no base qualities were kept. TCRbeta CDR3 regions were amplified from genomic DNA using the immunoSEQ Assay, a bias-controlled multiplex PCR. The study's processing was this. The number of nucleated cells in each sample was estimated from the amplification of reference gene primers within the assay. To quantify the absolute abundance of each unique TCRbeta CDR3 rearrangement, sequence reads were collapsed and filtered. Productive Simpson clonality was computed per sample as the square root of Simpson's diversity index over productive rearrangements. Imported from immuneACCESS, the table was reduced by TCRdb to in-frame sequences with V and J called. These copies leave out some clones; in studies compared against another copy, an unresolved V gene accounts for under half, and the cause of the remainder is not known. That table supplies the V and J calls and clone size; D and trimming were determined from the DNA. Across this sample there are 180,000 or so clones, with about four fifths seen only once. Approximately 9.9% of the sample is in the top ten clones.

Participants in the prospective study were enrolled through a virtual design, were aged roughly 18 to 100 years, and lived in fewer than 30 United States geographic areas. In the prospective study, cohorts were assigned on the basis of participant-reported clinical history obtained from a screening survey and a study questionnaire. For ImmuneRACE Cohort 3, a participant was defined as recovered based on two consecutive negative NP/OP PCR tests, clearance by a healthcare professional, or resolution of symptoms. Mobile phlebotomists in the prospective study collected whole blood, serum and a nasopharyngeal or oropharyngeal swab from every participant. Additional blood draws and questionnaires over a roughly two-month period could optionally be provided by prospective study participants. Before DNA extraction, blood samples from the prospective study were shipped at room temperature or frozen. Sequences SGHAT (CDR1) and FQNNGV (CDR2) are obtained from the germline V gene. Ends trimmed: V by 5 bases, J by 2 bases; bases unmatched to a gene: 12. Reading from cysteine to phenylalanine, the CDR3 counts 17 amino acids. Here the CDR3 DNA is all that survives: 51 bases in frame from base 1.

The source material was PBMCs or T cells enriched from blood (not recorded which). This TCR was sampled from a man aged 50 to 59 who had recovered from COVID-19. In this chain, TRBV11-2 is recombined with TRBJ2-5, with 9 bases matching TRBD2. The DNA sequence reads TGTGCCAGCAGCCCCACCGGGGGAGCGGGGGGACAAGAGACCCAGTACTTC. Its protein product is CASSPTGGAGGQETQYF.